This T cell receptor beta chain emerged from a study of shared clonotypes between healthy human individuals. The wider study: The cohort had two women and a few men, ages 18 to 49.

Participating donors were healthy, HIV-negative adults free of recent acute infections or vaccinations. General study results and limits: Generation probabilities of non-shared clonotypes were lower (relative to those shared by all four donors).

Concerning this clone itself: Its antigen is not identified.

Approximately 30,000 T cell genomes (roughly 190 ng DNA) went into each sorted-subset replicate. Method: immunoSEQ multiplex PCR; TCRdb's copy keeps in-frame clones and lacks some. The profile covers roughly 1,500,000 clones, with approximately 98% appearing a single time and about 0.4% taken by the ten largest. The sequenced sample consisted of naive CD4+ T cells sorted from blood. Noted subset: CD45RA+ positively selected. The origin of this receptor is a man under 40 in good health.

The CDR3 DNA sequence: TGTGCCAGCAGCTTATTAAGGACTAGCGGGGACAATGAGCAGTTCTTC. This gives the protein CASSLLRTSGDNEQFF. The genes are TRBV11-1 and TRBJ2-1, with 12 nucleotides matching TRBD2. Germline-derived CDR1 and CDR2 are SGHAT and FQDESV (reference sequence). The CDR3 has 16 amino acids. V shed 2 bases and J 5 bases; nucleotides not matched to a gene: 4.